Reported below is one T cell receptor beta chain. Antigen unknown. The data stem from a study of T cell responses to AZD1222 COVID-19 vaccine. The method was immunoSEQ multiplex PCR; TCRdb's version includes in-frame clones alone and lacks a portion of them. In the table there are approximately 90,000 clones, roughly nine tenths of which are singletons. The study, taken as a whole, reports: Spike was spanned by vaccine-associated CD4 TCRs, which were dominant at 160-218 and 743-854.

This receptor was taken from an adult in good health. The sample here was peripheral blood, taken on day 0 of AZD1222 vaccination.

The CDR3 nucleotides read TGTGCCAGCAGCTTAGGGGGAACTTCACCCCTCCACTTT. It is translated as CASSLGGTSPLHF. V and J are TRBV7-8 and TRBJ1-6; D call uncertain. V lost 1 base, J lost 9 bases, and 7 bases lay in between. This CDR3 is 13 amino acids long. CDR1 and CDR2 (germline): SGHVS, FQNEAQ.